This is a list of T cell receptor beta chains from one sample in a study of T cell changes during pregnancy in multiple sclerosis. TCRdb's copy holds only in-frame clones and misses some; the assay was immunoSEQ multiplex PCR. The repertoire consists of tens of thousands of clones, with about 92% occurring once and the leading ten covering 5% to 6%. Specimen: peripheral blood, collected in the third trimester of pregnancy. The source is a female donor in good health, enrolled as a control in a pregnancy study. Both conserved end residues are trimmed from each CDR3.

v_gene: TRBV30
j_gene: TRBJ2-7
CDR3aa: AWSAPGTGSYEQY

v_gene: TRBV5-4
j_gene: TRBJ1-2
CDR3aa: ASSLAVSYGYT

v_gene: TRBV7-2
j_gene: TRBJ2-4
CDR3aa: ASSLLAASGSKNIQY

v_gene: TRBV5-8
j_gene: TRBJ2-5
CDR3aa: ASSLARTGLAFGETQY

v_gene: TRBV13
j_gene: TRBJ2-3
CDR3aa: ASSPPRLARQLTDTQY

v_gene: TRBV10-3
j_gene: TRBJ1-5
CDR3aa: AISNLEGEGNQPQH

v_gene: TRBV9
j_gene: TRBJ2-7
CDR3aa: ASSVDQGGYEQY

v_gene: TRBV27
j_gene: TRBJ1-5
CDR3aa: ASSVSGNSNQPQH

v_gene: TRBV19
j_gene: TRBJ2-2
CDR3aa: ASSTPSGSLRELF

v_gene: TRBV7-8
j_gene: TRBJ1-5
CDR3aa: ASSLTGANQPQH

v_gene: TRBV7-8
j_gene: TRBJ2-5
CDR3aa: ASSLDGVQETQY

v_gene: TRBV12-5
j_gene: TRBJ2-3
CDR3aa: ASGFGTSSSTDTQY

v_gene: TRBV14
j_gene: TRBJ1-2
CDR3aa: ASSSRQGLNYGYT

v_gene: TRBV2
j_gene: TRBJ2-5
CDR3aa: ASKDSPAQY

v_gene: TRBV11-2
j_gene: TRBJ1-5
CDR3aa: ASSLGEGNPQH

v_gene: TRBV19
j_gene: TRBJ1-2
CDR3aa: ASSIDGTGIDGYT

v_gene: TRBV5-4
j_gene: TRBJ1-2
CDR3aa: ASHAGGQDPGYT

v_gene: TRBV5-1
j_gene: TRBJ2-7
CDR3aa: ASRGEVPSYEQY

v_gene: TRBV6-5
j_gene: TRBJ2-5
CDR3aa: ASSSYRGRETQY

v_gene: TRBV4-2
j_gene: TRBJ2-6
CDR3aa: ASSQATGLTGANVLT

v_gene: TRBV18
j_gene: TRBJ2-5
CDR3aa: ASSPSSETQY

v_gene: TRBV2
j_gene: TRBJ2-1
CDR3aa: ASQEGGGSYNEQF

v_gene: TRBV5-5
j_gene: TRBJ1-2
CDR3aa: ASSLGQGDYGYT

v_gene: TRBV6-1
j_gene: TRBJ2-7
CDR3aa: ASSASRQEIYEQY

v_gene: TRBV7-2
j_gene: TRBJ2-5
CDR3aa: ASSRDGWTGETQY

v_gene: TRBV27
j_gene: TRBJ1-6
CDR3aa: ASSSGQGISPLH